What follows is one TCR beta chain and its context. This clonotype was observed a few times. What this receptor recognizes is not known. Per-base qualities were not stored, and no clone one base away is much larger. This entry comes from a study of early T cells in non-severe SARS-CoV-2 infection (dated by TCRdb to about 2021). Context from the whole study: Bulk RNA from unsorted whole blood was used for TCR sequencing, so alpha and beta chains could not be paired.

A case-control design nested within a healthcare worker cohort in London, UK, was used, with weekly nasopharyngeal swab PCR tests and blood sampling performed. Healthcare workers were recruited during the week of the UK lockdown, between 23 and 31 March 2020, and followed weekly for up to about 15 weeks. The method behind the library was 5' RACE. Reads for this sample came from a NextSeq 500. Unique molecular identifiers were attached to individual cDNA molecules in the TCR library protocol so that sequencing error and PCR bias could be corrected. TCR alpha and beta chains were both sequenced, and the abundances of alpha and beta sequences in each sample were closely correlated with each other. For the original study's pipeline: Decombinator V4 was used to perform V gene, J gene and CDR3 annotation of TCR sequences. Expanded TCRs were defined as changing significantly between any two time points under a Poisson model with p below 0.0001. Abundances of TCRs were expressed as counts per million after normalisation to the total number of TCRs sequenced in each sample. VDJdb, accessed 1 November 2021, was searched for CMV, EBV and SARS-CoV-2 annotated TCRs, excluding TCRs annotated for multiple antigens. TCRdb reprocessed the public reads (quality trimming at Q25 with fastp, clone calling with MiXCR) and kept in-frame beta chains. When rows share a CDR3 protein, they turn into one entry using the most common DNA and genes. The V and J calls and clone size are TCRdb's, not the authors'. A total of 85,000 to 100,000 distinct CDR3 sequences appear in this sample, 11% of them only once. Approximately 5.3% of the sample is taken by the ten largest.

Beyond this particular receptor, the publication reports: Matching against VDJdb was skewed toward anti-spike CD8 responses, likely underestimated virus-specific expansions, and missed private and CD4 specificities.

Sequencing used whole blood. This sequence was found in an adult who was a healthcare worker with PCR-confirmed SARS-CoV-2 infection or an uninfected control (not recorded which).

The nucleotide sequence is TGTGCCAGCAGCGGACAGACCTCCAACACCGGGGAGCTGTTTTTT. It translates as CASSGQTSNTGELFF. The rearrangement combines TRBV28 with TRBJ2-2, and perhaps TRBD1 as D gene, on 6 matching bases. V and J lose 6 bases and 2 bases, and a span of 13 bases separates them. CDR3 length: 15 amino acids, cysteine to phenylalanine. Left in the record is the CDR3 DNA by itself, 45 bases read in frame from the first base. CDR1 and CDR2 were assigned from the germline V gene as MDHEN and SYDVKM. The reference TRBV28 and TRBJ2-2 proteins fill in what lies around the CDR3, so the full variable domain reads DVKVTQSSRYLVKRTGEKVFLECVQDMDHENMFWYRQDPGLGLRLIYFSYDVKMKEKGDIPEGYSVSREKKERFSLILESASTNQTSMYLCASSGQTSNTGELFFGEGSRLTVL.